This T cell receptor beta chain was sequenced during a study of blood T cells in healthy people across ages. The wider study: About one barcoded beta molecule per two T cells was the capture yield of template switching.

A few counts support this clonotype. The antigen is unknown. A much larger clone sits a single nucleotide away, making a read error possible. Germline assignment: CDR1 SGHTA and CDR2 FQGNSA. The CDR3 runs 16 residues. General study findings and limits: Donor CMV status was unknown, possibly confounding expanded clonotype changes. When set beside aged donors, long-lived donors presented more naive CD4+ cells and higher diversity.

Next came a second PCR, run for about 6 to 12 cycles, which used a sample-barcoded 5' primer along with a J-beta primer mix. Via MiXCR, TCRdb re-called the 5' RACE reads, giving one row per CDR3 protein. The sample lists around 870,000 distinct CDR3 sequences, 29% seen once, with approximately 15% in the top ten. The rearrangement links TRBV7-2 to TRBJ2-1; weak D call: TRBD1 (5 bases). The DNA end favors TRBJ2-7, so the J call may be wrong. The source of this sequence is a woman older than 75 in good health. The sample consisted of blood. CDR3 bases: TGTGCCAGCAGCTTAAGTGGGGCCCTCTCCTACAATGAGCAGTACTTC. Residues: CASSLSGALSYNEQYF.